Below, 8 T cell receptor beta chains from the same sample are listed, as sequenced in a study of early T cells in non-severe SARS-CoV-2 infection. TCRdb reprocessed the 5' RACE reads via MiXCR and lists one record per CDR3 protein. The data hold approximately 81,000 distinct CDR3 sequences, with approximately 6% observed a single time. The specimen sequenced was whole blood. All receptors come from an adult who was a healthcare worker with PCR-confirmed SARS-CoV-2 infection or an uninfected control (not recorded which).

This clonotype was seen only a few times. The J gene is TRBJ1-1, the V gene TRBV12-3 or TRBV12-4, with D maybe TRBD1 (5 bases). V was cut by 3 bases and J by 1 base, with 12 bases left in between. The CDR3 has 15 amino acids. CDR3 sequence (DNA): TGTGCCAGCAGTTTTTCGGTCGACAGGAACACTGAAGCTTTCTTT. Its protein is CASSFSVDRNTEAFF.

This clonotype has a handful of counts. J is TRBJ1-6 and V is TRBV30; the match to TRBD1 covers 8 bases. V gave up 3 bases and J gave up 7 bases; unmatched junction bases: 8. CDR1 and CDR2 (germline): GTSNPN, SVGIG (reference sequence). The CDR3 covers 15 residues. This chain's CDR3 is CAWSEDAGGNSPLHF. The CDR3 DNA reads TGTGCCTGGAGCGAGGATGCAGGGGGCAATTCACCCCTCCACTTT.

This clonotype was detected ten times or more. CDR3 nucleotide sequence: TGCAGCACACAGGTTCCAAGGGCAACTAATGAAAAACTGTTTTTT. Its translation is CSTQVPRATNEKLFF. This sequence joins TRBV20-1 and TRBJ1-4; TRBD1 is a possible D gene (5 bases). The CDR3 totals 15 residues. Germline CDR1 and CDR2: DFQATT and SNEGSKA (reference sequence).

In its sample, this clonotype was seen many times. CDR3 sequence (DNA): TGTGCCAGCAGCTCCTCAGGGACTAGCGCCTTGCAGTTCTTC. Encoded protein: CASSSSGTSALQFF. The chain recombines TRBV7-9 with TRBJ2-1; 10 bases match TRBD2. Germline-derived CDR1 and CDR2 are SEHNR and FQNEAQ (reference sequence). The junction had 9 bases not matched to a gene; V was cut back by 4 bases and J by 12 bases. This CDR3 has 14 amino acids.

This clonotype was recorded at least ten times. The V call is TRBV19, the J call TRBJ2-2; 7 bases map to TRBD1. The CDR3 loop spans 15 amino acids. The germline gives CDR1 LNHDA, CDR2 SQIVND (reference sequence). Trimming at V came to 3 bases and at J to 4 bases, leaving 5 bases not matched to a gene. The CDR3 DNA follows: TGTGCCAGTAGTATGGAACAGGGGTCCACCGGGGAGCTGTTTTTT. Translation: CASSMEQGSTGELFF.

The gene calls are TRBV20-1 and TRBJ2-3, with D perhaps matching TRBD1 (5 bases). This CDR3 region has 16 residues. Germline lookup yields CDR1 DFQATT and CDR2 SNEGSKA (reference sequence). V was clipped by 2 bases and J by 0 bases, with 15 bases between them. DNA for the CDR3: TGCAGTGCTAGAAATCAGGGAAGGGGTAGCACAGATACGCAGTATTTT. Its protein product is CSARNQGRGSTDTQYF.

This clonotype has at least ten counts. The rearrangement links TRBV18 to TRBJ1-6, with 8 bases identical to TRBD1. J gave up 8 bases and V 1 base, and 4 bases lay outside the gene matches. Per the germline V gene, CDR1 is KGHSH and CDR2 is LQKENI. The CDR3 has 15 amino acids. The CDR3 nucleotides are TGTGCCAGCTCACCACTCCCAGGGGGCGATTCACCCCTCCACTTT. It encodes CASSPLPGGDSPLHF.

This clonotype was picked up many times. V and J are TRBV12-3 or TRBV12-4 and TRBJ1-5; D might be TRBD1 (5 bases). This CDR3 is built from 16 residues. The V gene lost 5 bases and the J gene lost 0 bases, with 14 bases spanning the gap. CDR3 sequence (DNA): TGTGCCAGCAGTGTAGAGGACATAACTAGCAATCAGCCCCAGCATTTT. This translates into CASSVEDITSNQPQHF.